This T cell receptor (beta chain) was captured by sequencing in a study of blood T cell repertoires in COVID-19. For the study at large: Samples taken during acute and convalescent COVID-19 were collected in the United States, Italy and Spain. In each case, the material was cDNA or gDNA derived from T cells, B-cell-depleted T cells, or PBMCs.

The V and J ends lost 4 bases and 2 bases, in that order; junction bases with no gene match: 12. Germline CDR1 is LGHDT and CDR2 is YNNKEL (reference sequence). This CDR3 is built from 17 residues. The protocol was immunoSEQ multiplex PCR, while the TCRdb copy is restricted to in-frame clones and leaves out a portion. This sample has 390,000 or so clones; 86% occur once, and the top ten carry approximately 1.4%. This receptor was obtained from a woman younger than 45 with active or convalescent COVID-19. This sequence joins TRBV3-1 (or the pseudogene TRBV3-2) and TRBJ2-7; 9 positions agree with TRBD2. Material: peripheral blood. The CDR3 bases are TGTGCCAGCAGCCTGGTCTCTAGCGGGGTCGAGGCCTACGAGCAGTACTTC. Encoded protein: CASSLVSSGVEAYEQYF.